The 17 T cell receptor beta chains listed next were all sequenced from one sample in a study of cytomegalovirus exposure and HLA in healthy donors. The PCR used 60 Vbeta and 13 Jbeta primers. The method was immunoSEQ multiplex PCR; TCRdb's version includes in-frame clones alone and lacks a portion of them. The sample carries 170,000 or so clones, approximately 78% recorded once. Sequencing was done on a sample of PBMCs. These receptors were collected from a woman between 50 and 59 years old in good health and CMV-seropositive.

The rearrangement links TRBV4-1 to TRBJ2-3; 8 bases align to TRBD2. CDR3 length: 19 residues. The trim removed 0 bases at V and 9 bases at J, leaving 20 bases unmatched. The germline V gene encodes CDR1 MGHRA and CDR2 YSYEKL. The chain's CDR3 is CASSQDRRTSSPSTGTQYF. DNA of the CDR3: TGCGCCAGCAGCCAAGATAGGAGGACTAGCAGCCCCTCTACGGGCACGCAGTATTTT.

This clone was detected only once. The V gene is TRBV6-5, the J gene TRBJ1-1; D gene uncertain. The V end lost 5 bases, the J end lost 0 bases, and 7 bases lay between the germline ends. The CDR3 length is 13 residues. CDR1 is MNHEY, CDR2 SVGAGI, per germline. CDR3 coding DNA: TGTGCCAGCAGTCCGAGAATGAACACTGAAGCTTTCTTT. It yields the protein CASSPRMNTEAFF.

J is TRBJ2-5 and V is TRBV5-5; 7 bases align to TRBD1. Per the germline V gene, CDR1 is SGHKS and CDR2 is YYEKEE (reference sequence). Trimming removed 0 bases from V and 10 bases from J; junction bases left unmatched: 6. The CDR3 loop spans 13 amino acids. The CDR3 nucleotides are TGTGCCAGCAGCTTGGAGGCAGGGGGAAACCAGTACTTC. Protein product: CASSLEAGGNQYF.

J is TRBJ2-7 and V is TRBV18; a possible D gene is TRBD1 (6 bases). Germline V gene sequence: CDR1 KGHSH, CDR2 LQKENI. CDR3 length equals 14 residues. V was trimmed by 6 bases and J by 6 bases, leaving 18 bases between them. In DNA form, the CDR3 reads TGTGCCAGCTCCCCGAACCAGGGGTTGGGCGAGCAGTACTTC. Encoded protein: CASSPNQGLGEQYF.

This clone was counted a single time. V is TRBV30 and J is TRBJ1-5; possible D gene TRBD1, 6 bases. The CDR3 consists of 13 residues. Germline lookup yields CDR1 GTSNPN and CDR2 SVGIG (reference sequence). Trimming pared 4 bases from V and 3 bases from J, leaving 10 bases between. The CDR3 loop reads CAWNGQLNQPQHF. The CDR3 nucleotides are TGTGCCTGGAACGGACAGCTCAATCAGCCCCAGCATTTT.

V and J are TRBV7-9 and TRBJ1-2; 7 bases line up with TRBD1. After removal of 5 bases from V and 6 bases from J, the junction contained 6 bases not matched to a gene. This CDR3 has 13 residues. The germline CDR1 and CDR2 sequences are SEHNR and FQNEAQ (reference sequence). The CDR3 loop reads CASSPGGGDGYTF. The CDR3 bases are TGTGCCAGCAGCCCAGGGGGTGGCGATGGCTACACCTTC.

This clone appeared once. This chain links TRBV4-1 with TRBJ2-3, with 11 bases aligning to TRBD2. Germline lookup yields CDR1 MGHRA and CDR2 YSYEKL. This CDR3 has 16 amino acids. With 6 bases clipped from V and 3 bases from J, the junction kept 8 bases outside the gene matches. In DNA, the CDR3 is TGCGCCAGCAGGCTCCTAGCGGGGGGTAGGACAGATACGCAGTATTTT. This gives the protein CASRLLAGGRTDTQYF.

The rearrangement uses TRBV4-1 and TRBJ2-2; perhaps TRBD1 as D (6 bases). V shed 5 bases and J shed 7 bases, with 14 bases lying between them. The germline V gene encodes CDR1 MGHRA and CDR2 YSYEKL. The CDR3 spans 14 residues. The CDR3 spells CASSGNREHGELFF. The CDR3 nucleotides are TGCGCCAGCAGCGGTAACAGGGAACACGGGGAGCTGTTTTTT.

The V and J genes are TRBV6-1 and TRBJ1-1, with D tentatively TRBD1 (5 bases). The CDR3 sequence is 14 residues long. The germline gives CDR1 MNHNS, CDR2 SASEGT. V lost 4 bases to trimming and J lost 1 base, with 10 bases between them. The CDR3 loop is CASSVGGENTEAFF. CDR3 DNA: TGTGCCAGCAGTGTGGGGGGGGAGAACACTGAAGCTTTCTTT.

This chain joins TRBV4-2 and TRBJ1-5, with a possible D match to TRBD1 (6 bases). Trimming removed 3 bases at V and 3 bases at J, with 12 bases between. CDR1 LGHNA and CDR2 YNFKEQ come from the germline V gene. The CDR3 extends over 15 amino acids. The CDR3 DNA follows: TGTGCCAGCAGCCATCCGACAGGCGACAATCAGCCCCAGCATTTT. Encoded protein: CASSHPTGDNQPQHF.

The rearrangement joins TRBV5-1 to TRBJ1-1, with D perhaps TRBD1 (5 bases). Trimming cost V 3 bases and J 0 bases, with 18 bases left between them. The CDR3 has 17 residues. CDR1 and CDR2 from the germline V gene are SGHRS and YFSETQ. CDR3 sequence reads: CASSSGGFSNMNTEAFF. CDR3 coding DNA: TGCGCCAGCAGCTCTGGGGGGTTCTCCAACATGAACACTGAAGCTTTCTTT. Full variable domain (missing parts from reference TRBV5-1 and TRBJ1-1): KAGVTQTPRYLIKTRGQQVTLSCSPISGHRSVSWYQQTPGQGLQFLFEYFSETQRNKGNFPGRFSGRQFSNSRSEMNVSTLELGDSALYLCASSSGGFSNMNTEAFFGQGTRLTVV.

This clone was seen a single time. The rearrangement joins TRBV19 to TRBJ1-5, with a possible D match to TRBD1 (6 bases). CDR1 LNHDA and CDR2 SQIVND come from the germline V gene (reference sequence). The CDR3 is 13 amino acids. The germline V and J ends were trimmed by 2 bases and 5 bases, with 7 bases remaining between them. CDR3 coding DNA: TGTGCCAGTAGTATACAGGGGCATCAGCCCCAGCATTTT. Translation: CASSIQGHQPQHF. The variable domain in full, completed from reference TRBV19 and TRBJ1-5, reads DGGITQSPKYLFRKEGQNVTLSCEQNLNHDAMYWYRQDPGQGLRLIYYSQIVNDFQKGDIAEGYSVSREKKESFPLTVTSAQKNPTAFYLCASSIQGHQPQHFGDGTRLSIL.

The chain joins TRBV6-1 to TRBJ1-2, with 8 bases fitting TRBD1. Unmatched junction bases numbered 7, after V lost 3 bases and J lost 4 bases. This CDR3 has 15 residues. Per the germline V gene, CDR1 is MNHNS and CDR2 is SASEGT. The CDR3 sequence: CASSDPGQGTYGYTF. The CDR3 region has the DNA TGTGCCAGCAGTGATCCCGGACAGGGAACCTATGGCTACACCTTC.

The sample holds one count of this clone. This chain uses TRBV6-4 with TRBJ1-5, with D perhaps TRBD1 (5 bases). The germline V gene encodes CDR1 MRHNA and CDR2 SNTAGT. There are 11 residues in the CDR3. CDR3 DNA sequence: TGTGGGGGGGAGCCTAATCAGCCCCAGCATTTT. Translating gives CGGEPNQPQHF.

This chain connects TRBV2 to TRBJ1-2; possible D gene TRBD1, 6 bases. The germline V gene has CDR1 SNHLY and CDR2 FYNNEI. CDR3 size: 16 residues. The V end was cut by 6 bases, the J end by 4 bases, with 21 bases between. The CDR3 protein is CASRYYRDDEFYGYTF. The DNA for the CDR3 is TGTGCCAGCAGATATTACAGGGACGATGAATTCTATGGCTACACCTTC.

This clone was seen a handful of times. The sample contains more than one DNA sequence encoding this CDR3. The rearrangement joins TRBV5-1 to TRBJ2-7, with D uncertain. Trimming took 0 bases from V and 4 from J, leaving 8 bases between them. CDR3 length: 13 residues. CDR1 and CDR2 (germline): SGHRS, YFSETQ. The CDR3 nucleotides read TGCGCCAGCAGCTTGGGGCAGTCATACGAGCAGTACTTC. Translating it yields CASSLGQSYEQYF.

DNA of the CDR3: TGCGCCAGCAGCTTGGCACAGCCTTCCTACGAGCAGTACTTC. Translation: CASSLAQPSYEQYF. The chain links TRBV5-1 to TRBJ2-7; D remains ambiguous. Germline-derived CDR1 and CDR2 are SGHRS and YFSETQ. Between the trimmed V and J ends, which lost 0 bases and 1 base, there was a span of 8 bases. The CDR3 is made up of 14 amino acids.